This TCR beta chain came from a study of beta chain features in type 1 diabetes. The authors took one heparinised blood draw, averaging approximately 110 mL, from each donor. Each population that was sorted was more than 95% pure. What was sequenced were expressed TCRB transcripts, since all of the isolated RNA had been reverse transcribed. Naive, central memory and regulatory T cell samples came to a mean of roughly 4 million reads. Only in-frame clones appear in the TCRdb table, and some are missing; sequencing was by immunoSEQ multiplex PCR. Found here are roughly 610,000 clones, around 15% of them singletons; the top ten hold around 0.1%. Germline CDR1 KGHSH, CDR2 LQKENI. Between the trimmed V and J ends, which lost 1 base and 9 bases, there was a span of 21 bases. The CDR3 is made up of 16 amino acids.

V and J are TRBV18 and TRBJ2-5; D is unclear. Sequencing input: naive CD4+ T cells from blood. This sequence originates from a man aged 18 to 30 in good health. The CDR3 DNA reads TGTGCCAGCTCACCACTTCGAGCCGTAGCCCAAGTGGCCCAGTACTTC. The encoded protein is CASSPLRAVAQVAQYF.